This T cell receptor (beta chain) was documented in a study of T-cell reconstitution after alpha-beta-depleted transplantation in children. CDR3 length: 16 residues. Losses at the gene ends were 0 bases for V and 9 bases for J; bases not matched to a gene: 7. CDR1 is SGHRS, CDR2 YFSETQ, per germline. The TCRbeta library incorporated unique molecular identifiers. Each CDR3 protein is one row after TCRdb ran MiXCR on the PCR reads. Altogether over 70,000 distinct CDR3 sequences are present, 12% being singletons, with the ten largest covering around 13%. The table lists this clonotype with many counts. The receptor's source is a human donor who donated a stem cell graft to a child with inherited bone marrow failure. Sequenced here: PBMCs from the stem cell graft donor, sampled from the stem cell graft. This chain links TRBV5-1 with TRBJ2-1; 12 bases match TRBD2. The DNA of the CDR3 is TGCGCCAGCAGCTTGGCCGCAAGACTAGCGGGAGTTGAGCAGTTCTTC. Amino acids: CASSLAARLAGVEQFF.